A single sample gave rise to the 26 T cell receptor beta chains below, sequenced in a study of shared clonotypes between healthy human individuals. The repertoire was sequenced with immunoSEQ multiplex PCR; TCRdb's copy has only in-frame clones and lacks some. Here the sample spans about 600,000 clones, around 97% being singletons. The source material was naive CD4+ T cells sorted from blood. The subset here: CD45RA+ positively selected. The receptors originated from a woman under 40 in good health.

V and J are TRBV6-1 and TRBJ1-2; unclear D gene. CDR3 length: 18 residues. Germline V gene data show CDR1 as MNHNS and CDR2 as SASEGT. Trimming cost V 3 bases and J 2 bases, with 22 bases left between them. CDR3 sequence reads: CASSEDVAPIKPNYGYTF. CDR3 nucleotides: TGTGCCAGCAGTGAGGACGTGGCACCCATCAAACCAAACTATGGCTACACCTTC.

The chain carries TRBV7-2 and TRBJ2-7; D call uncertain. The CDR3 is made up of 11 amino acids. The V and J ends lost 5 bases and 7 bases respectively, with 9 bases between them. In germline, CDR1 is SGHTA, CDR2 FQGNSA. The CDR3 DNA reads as TGTGCCAGCAGCCAGTCTCGGGAGCAGTACTTC. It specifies CASSQSREQYF. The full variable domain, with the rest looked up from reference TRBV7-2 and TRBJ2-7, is GAGVSQSPSNKVTEKGKDVELRCDPISGHTALYWYRQSLGQGLEFLIYFQGNSAPDKSGLPSDRFSAERTGGSVSTLTIQRTQQEDSAVYLCASSQSREQYFGPGTRLTVT.

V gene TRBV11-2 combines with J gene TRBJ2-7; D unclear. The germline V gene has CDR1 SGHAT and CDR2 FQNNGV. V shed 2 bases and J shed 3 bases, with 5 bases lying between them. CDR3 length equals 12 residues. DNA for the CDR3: TGTGCCAGCAGCTTAAGCAGCTACGAGCAGTACTTC. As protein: CASSLSSYEQYF.

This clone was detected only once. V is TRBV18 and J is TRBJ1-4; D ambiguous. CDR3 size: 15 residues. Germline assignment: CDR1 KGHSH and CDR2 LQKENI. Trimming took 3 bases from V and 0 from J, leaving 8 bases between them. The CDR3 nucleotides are TGTGCCAGCTCACCTGGGCCGTCAACTAATGAAAAACTGTTTTTT. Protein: CASSPGPSTNEKLFF.

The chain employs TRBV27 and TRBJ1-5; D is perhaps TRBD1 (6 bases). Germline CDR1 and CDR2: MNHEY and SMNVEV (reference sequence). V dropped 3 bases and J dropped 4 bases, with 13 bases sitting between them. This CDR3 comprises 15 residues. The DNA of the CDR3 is TGTGCCAGCAGTTTCCGCCAGGGGAGGAATCAGCCCCAGCATTTT. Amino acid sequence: CASSFRQGRNQPQHF.

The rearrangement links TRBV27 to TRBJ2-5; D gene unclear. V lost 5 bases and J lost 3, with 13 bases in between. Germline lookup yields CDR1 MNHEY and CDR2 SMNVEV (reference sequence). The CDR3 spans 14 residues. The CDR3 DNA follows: TGTGCCAGCAGTCAAGAGACGAAAAAAGAGACCCAGTACTTC. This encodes CASSQETKKETQYF.

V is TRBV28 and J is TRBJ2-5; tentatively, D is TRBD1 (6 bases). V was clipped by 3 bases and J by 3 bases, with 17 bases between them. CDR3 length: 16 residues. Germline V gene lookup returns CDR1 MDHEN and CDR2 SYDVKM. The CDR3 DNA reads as TGTGCCAGCAGTTTGGGGCGGGCGGCAGGGGAAGAGACCCAGTACTTC. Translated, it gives CASSLGRAAGEETQYF.

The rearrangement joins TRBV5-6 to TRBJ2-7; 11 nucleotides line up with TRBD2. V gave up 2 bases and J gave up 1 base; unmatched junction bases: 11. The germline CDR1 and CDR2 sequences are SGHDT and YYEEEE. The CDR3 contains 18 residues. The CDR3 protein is CASSFLTSGSLGSYEQYF. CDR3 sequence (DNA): TGTGCCAGCAGCTTCCTAACTAGCGGGAGTTTAGGGTCCTACGAGCAGTACTTC.

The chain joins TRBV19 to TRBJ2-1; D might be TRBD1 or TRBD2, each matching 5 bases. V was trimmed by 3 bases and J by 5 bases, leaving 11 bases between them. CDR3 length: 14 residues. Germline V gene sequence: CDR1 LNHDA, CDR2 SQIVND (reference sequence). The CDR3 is CASSIGDPHNEQFF. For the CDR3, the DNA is TGTGCCAGTAGTATTGGGGACCCACACAATGAGCAGTTCTTC.

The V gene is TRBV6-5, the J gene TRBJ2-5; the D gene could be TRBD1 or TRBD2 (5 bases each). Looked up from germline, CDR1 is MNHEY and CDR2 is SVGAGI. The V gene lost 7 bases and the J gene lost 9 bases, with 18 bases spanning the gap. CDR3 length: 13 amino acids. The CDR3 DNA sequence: TGTGCCAGCACAAAACAGGCCTCCGGGGCCCAGTACTTC. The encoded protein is CASTKQASGAQYF.

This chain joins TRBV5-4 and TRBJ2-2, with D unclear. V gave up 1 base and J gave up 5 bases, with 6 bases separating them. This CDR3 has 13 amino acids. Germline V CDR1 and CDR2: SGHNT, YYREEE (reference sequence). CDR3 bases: TGTGCCAGCAGCTTGCGGCAGACCGGGGAGCTGTTTTTT. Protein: CASSLRQTGELFF.

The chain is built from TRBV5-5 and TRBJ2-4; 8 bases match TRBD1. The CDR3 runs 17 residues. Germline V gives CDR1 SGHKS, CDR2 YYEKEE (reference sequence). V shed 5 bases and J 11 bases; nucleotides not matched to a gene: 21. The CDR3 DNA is TGTGCCAGCAGGACAAGACCGGACAGGGTTCGTGAAGGGGTTCAGTACTTC. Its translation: CASRTRPDRVREGVQYF. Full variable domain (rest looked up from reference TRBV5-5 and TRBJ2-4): DAGVTQSPTHLIKTRGQQVTLRCSPISGHKSVSWYQQVLGQGPQFIFQYYEKEERGRGNFPDRFSARQFPNYSSELNVNALLLGDSALYLCASRTRPDRVREGVQYFGAGTRLSVL.

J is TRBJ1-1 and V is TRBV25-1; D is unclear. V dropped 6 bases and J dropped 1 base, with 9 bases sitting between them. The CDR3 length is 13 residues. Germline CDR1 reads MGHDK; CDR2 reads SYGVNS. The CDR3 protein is CASRPGKNTEAFF. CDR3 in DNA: TGTGCCAGCAGACCAGGAAAGAACACTGAAGCTTTCTTT.

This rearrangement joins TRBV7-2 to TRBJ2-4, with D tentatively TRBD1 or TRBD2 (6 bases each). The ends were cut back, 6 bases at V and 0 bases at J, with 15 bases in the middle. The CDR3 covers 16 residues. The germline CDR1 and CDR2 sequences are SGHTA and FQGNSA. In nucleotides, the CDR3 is TGTGCCAGCAGTCGTCATGGGGGGCTAGCCAAAAACATTCAGTACTTC. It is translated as CASSRHGGLAKNIQYF.

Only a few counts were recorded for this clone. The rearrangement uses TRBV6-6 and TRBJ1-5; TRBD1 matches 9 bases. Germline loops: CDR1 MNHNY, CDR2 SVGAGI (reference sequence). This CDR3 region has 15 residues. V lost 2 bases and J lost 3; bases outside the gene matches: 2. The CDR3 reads CASSYRTGDNQPQHF. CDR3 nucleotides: TGTGCCAGCAGTTACAGGACAGGGGACAATCAGCCCCAGCATTTT.

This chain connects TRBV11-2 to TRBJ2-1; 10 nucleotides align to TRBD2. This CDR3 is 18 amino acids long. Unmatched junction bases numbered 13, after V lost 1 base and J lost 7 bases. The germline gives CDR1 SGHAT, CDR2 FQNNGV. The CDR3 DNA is TGTGCCAGCAGCTTAGTCCTAGCGGGGGACCTACCAGGGAATGAGCAGTTCTTC. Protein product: CASSLVLAGDLPGNEQFF.

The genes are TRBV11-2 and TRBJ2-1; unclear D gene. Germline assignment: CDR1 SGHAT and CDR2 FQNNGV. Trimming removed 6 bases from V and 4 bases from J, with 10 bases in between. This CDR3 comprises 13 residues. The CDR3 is CASSNQGYNEQFF. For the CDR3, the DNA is TGTGCCAGCAGTAACCAAGGATACAATGAGCAGTTCTTC.

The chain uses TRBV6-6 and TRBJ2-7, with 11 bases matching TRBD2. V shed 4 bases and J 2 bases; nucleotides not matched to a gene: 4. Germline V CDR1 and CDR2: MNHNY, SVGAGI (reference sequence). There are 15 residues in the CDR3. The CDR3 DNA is TGTGCCAGCAGTTCGACTAGCGGGGTTGCCTACGAGCAGTACTTC. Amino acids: CASSSTSGVAYEQYF.

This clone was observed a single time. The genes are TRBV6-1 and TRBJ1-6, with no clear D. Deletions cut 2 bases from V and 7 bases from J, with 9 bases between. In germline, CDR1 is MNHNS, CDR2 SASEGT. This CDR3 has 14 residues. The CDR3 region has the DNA TGTGCCAGCAGTGAAATTTCTCCCAATTCACCCCTCCACTTT. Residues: CASSEISPNSPLHF.

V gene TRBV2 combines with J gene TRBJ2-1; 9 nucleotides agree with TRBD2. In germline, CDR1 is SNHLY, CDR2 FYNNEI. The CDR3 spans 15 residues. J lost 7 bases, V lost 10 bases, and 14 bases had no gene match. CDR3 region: CAIRRGGNGRNEQFF. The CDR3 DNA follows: TGTGCCATCCGGCGGGGGGGAAACGGACGGAATGAGCAGTTCTTC. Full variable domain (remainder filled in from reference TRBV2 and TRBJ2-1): EPEVTQTPSHQVTQMGQEVILRCVPISNHLYFYWYRQILGQKVEFLVSFYNNEISEKSEIFDDQFSVERPDGSNFTLKIRSTKLEDSAMYFCAIRRGGNGRNEQFFGPGTRLTVL.

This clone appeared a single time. CDR3 sequence: CASSWGTGLLSQPQHF. The CDR3 nucleotides are TGTGCCAGCAGTTGGGGCACAGGGCTCCTCAGTCAGCCCCAGCATTTT. The chain has TRBV28 and TRBJ1-5; the D gene is possibly TRBD1 (6 bases). Germline CDR1 is MDHEN and CDR2 is SYDVKM. The V end lost 4 bases, the J end lost 6 bases, and 19 bases lay between the germline ends. The CDR3 is 16 amino acids.

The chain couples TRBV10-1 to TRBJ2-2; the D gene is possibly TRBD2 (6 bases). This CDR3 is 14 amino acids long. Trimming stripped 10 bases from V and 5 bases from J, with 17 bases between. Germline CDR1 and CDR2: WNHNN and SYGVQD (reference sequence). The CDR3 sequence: CATEPGLQTGELFF. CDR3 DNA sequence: TGCGCCACCGAACCGGGACTCCAGACCGGGGAGCTGTTTTTT.

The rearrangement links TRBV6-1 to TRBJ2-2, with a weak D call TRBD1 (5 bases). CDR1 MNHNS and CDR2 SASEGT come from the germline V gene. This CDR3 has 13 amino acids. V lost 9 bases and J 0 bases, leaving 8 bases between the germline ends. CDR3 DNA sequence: TGTGCCAGGCAGGACACGAACACCGGGGAGCTGTTTTTT. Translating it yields CARQDTNTGELFF.

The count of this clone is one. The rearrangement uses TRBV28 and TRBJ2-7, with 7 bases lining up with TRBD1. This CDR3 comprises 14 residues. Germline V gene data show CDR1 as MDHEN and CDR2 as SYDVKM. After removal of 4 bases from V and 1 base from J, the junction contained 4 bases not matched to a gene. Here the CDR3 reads CASSYPGQSYEQYF. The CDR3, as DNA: TGTGCCAGCAGTTACCCGGGACAGTCCTACGAGCAGTACTTC.

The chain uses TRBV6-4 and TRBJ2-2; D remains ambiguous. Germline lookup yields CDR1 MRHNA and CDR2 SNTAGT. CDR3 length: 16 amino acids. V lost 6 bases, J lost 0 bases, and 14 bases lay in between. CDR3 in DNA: TGTGCCAGCAGCCGGTCGGGTGGGGCGAACACCGGGGAGCTGTTTTTT. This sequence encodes CASSRSGGANTGELFF.

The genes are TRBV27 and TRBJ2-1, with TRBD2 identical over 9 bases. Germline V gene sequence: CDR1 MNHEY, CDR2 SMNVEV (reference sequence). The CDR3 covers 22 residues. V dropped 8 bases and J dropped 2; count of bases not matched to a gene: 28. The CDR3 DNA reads TGTGCCAGCTTCGAACGGAGACGGTTTCTCCGACTAGCGGATAGAACCTACAATGAGCAGTTCTTC. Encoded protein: CASFERRRFLRLADRTYNEQFF.